The sequence of this T cell receptor (beta chain) was determined in a study of OX40 agonist ivuxolimab in advanced cancers. Profiled with immunoSEQ multiplex PCR; TCRdb holds only in-frame clones, not every one. The sample records 20,000 to 25,000 clones, around 80% being singletons. This TCR was sampled from an adult with an advanced solid tumor such as melanoma, head and neck, liver or kidney cancer. This specimen consisted of CD4+ or CD8+ T cells sorted from blood, obtained in a trial of the OX40 agonist ivuxolimab.

As DNA, the CDR3 is TGCGCCAGCAGCCCCGGCGAAAGGGGAACTGAAGCTTTCTTT. As protein: CASSPGERGTEAFF. This chain uses TRBV5-1 with TRBJ1-1; TRBD1 is a possible D gene (5 bases). The CDR3 totals 14 residues. Germline assignment: CDR1 SGHRS and CDR2 YFSETQ. The V gene lost 4 bases and the J gene lost 5 bases, with 15 bases spanning the gap.